This T cell receptor beta chain emerged from a study of cytomegalovirus exposure and HLA in healthy donors. CDR1 and CDR2 from the germline V gene are SQVTM and ANQGSEA. Trimming shortened V by 6 bases and J by 0 bases, and 18 bases separated the two germline ends. The CDR3 consists of 16 residues. As for this clone: The antigen remains unidentified.

Overall study findings and caveats: A later analysis showed TCR association rates differing by HLA locus, peaking at DRB1 and lowest at HLA-C. The dataset shows that most TCR sequences were rare, while some public TCRs occurred in many donors.

The PCR had 60 Vbeta and 13 Jbeta primers. The table came from immunoSEQ multiplex PCR; TCRdb's copy has only in-frame clones and leaves some out. The data contain 150,000 to 200,000 clones, around 80% of them singletons. Sequencing was performed on PBMCs. This chain connects TRBV29-1 to TRBJ2-1; D is possibly TRBD2 (6 bases). The receptor comes from a woman aged 45-65 years in good health and CMV-seronegative. For the CDR3, the DNA is TGCAGCGTCCTAGCAGGGCGGGGCCTCTCCTACAATGAGCAGTTCTTC. This codes for CSVLAGRGLSYNEQFF.